Listed below are T cell receptor beta chains from one sample, sequenced in a study of T cell responses to AZD1222 COVID-19 vaccine. TCRdb keeps only in-frame clones here, not all; method: immunoSEQ multiplex PCR. This table holds more than 100,000 clones, about nine tenths found once. Source: peripheral blood, taken on day 0 of AZD1222 vaccination. All receptors derive from an adult in good health. The CDR3 runs from the conserved cysteine through the conserved F or W. The size entry is marked missing in some rows and otherwise reads once, few, many or a size class.

V	size	J	CDR3
TRBV6-6	.	TRBJ2-2	CASRARDRAGTGELFF
TRBV28	.	TRBJ2-7	CASSQGQGGPYEQYF
TRBV5-6	.	TRBJ2-1	CASSLAAGGYNEQFF
TRBV12-3/TRBV12-4	few	TRBJ1-5	CASSSRRGPQHF
TRBV18	few	TRBJ2-2	CASSPPWVLRDRGMGANTGELFF
TRBV12-3/TRBV12-4	.	TRBJ1-6	CASSFEGNSPLHF
TRBV4-1	few	TRBJ1-6	CASSQGVGNSPLHF
TRBV2	.	TRBJ2-3	CASSGGIPSTDTQYF
TRBV7-9	.	TRBJ2-1	CASRRERDEQFF
TRBV9	.	TRBJ2-2	CASSIGGRVRPGELFF
TRBV5-4	.	TRBJ2-1	CASSLGTGGLNEQFF
TRBV24-1	.	TRBJ2-5	CATSDRTSGETQYF
TRBV29-1	.	TRBJ2-5	CSVAGTGGTETQYF
TRBV28	once	TRBJ2-7	CASSLGGRDEQYF
TRBV5-8	once	TRBJ1-1	CASSSRTGPNTEAFF
TRBV19	.	TRBJ2-7	CASSPLAGDFIYEQYF
TRBV19	.	TRBJ2-1	CASSWREGLYNEQFF
TRBV4-2	.	TRBJ2-3	CASSQGTSGTSTDTQYF
TRBV19	.	TRBJ2-7	CASMASSYEQYF
TRBV6-5	.	TRBJ1-5	CASSQGASVSQPQHF
TRBV2	.	TRBJ2-7	CASSRGGTASYEQYF
TRBV15	.	TRBJ1-6	CATSRDKRAGSPLHF
TRBV7-2	.	TRBJ2-1	CASSLEGGGLAGGHNEQFF
TRBV5-6	.	TRBJ2-3	CASNWNTDTQYF
TRBV5-4	few	TRBJ2-1	CASSLGPPSYNEQFF
TRBV6-2/TRBV6-3	.	TRBJ2-5	CASSYSSHSLGETQYF
TRBV29-1	once	TRBJ1-2	CSGAGDYGYTF
TRBV30	.	TRBJ2-3	CAWSARTSGSTDTQYF
TRBV9	.	TRBJ1-2	CASSADGYGYTF
TRBV11-3	.	TRBJ2-7	CASSLGGGSYEQYF
TRBV5-1	.	TRBJ2-3	CASSLGTGGDTQYF
TRBV5-1	.	TRBJ2-3	CASSLAGGTDTQYF